Listed here are 5 T cell receptor beta chains from one sample, sequenced in a study of T cells in Graves' hyperthyroidism and ophthalmopathy. Using RNA transcripts as the source, TCR beta CDR3 regions were amplified. With the HTBI primer set, the TCR CDR3 went through a first round of RT-PCR. From the multiplex PCR reads, TCRdb called clonotypes with MiXCR, one entry per CDR3 protein. The sample records a few hundred thousand distinct CDR3 sequences, roughly an eighth being singletons. Input material: blood. All receptors come from a woman in her thirties or forties with Graves' ophthalmopathy.

Ten or more counts support this clonotype. The chain carries TRBV12-3 or TRBV12-4 and TRBJ2-1; the match to TRBD2 covers 8 bases. The CDR3 contains 16 residues. J was trimmed by 3 bases and V by 5 bases; bases with no gene match: 9. The DNA for the CDR3 is TGTGCCAGCAGTACACACGGGGGGGCCGGCTACAATGAGCAGTTCTTC. Protein sequence: CASSTHGGAGYNEQFF.

The J gene is TRBJ1-6, the V gene TRBV7-9; a weak D match, TRBD1 (5 bases). Trimming stripped 8 bases from V and 8 bases from J, with 19 bases between. The germline V gene has CDR1 SEHNR and CDR2 FQNEAQ (reference sequence). This CDR3 region has 15 residues. The CDR3 reads CASDTGDGWDSPLHF. The CDR3, as DNA: TGTGCCAGCGACACCGGGGACGGCTGGGATTCACCCCTCCACTTT.

This clonotype has just a few counts. V and J are TRBV20-1 and TRBJ2-2; 10 bases align to TRBD2. Germline CDR1 and CDR2: DFQATT and SNEGSKA (reference sequence). The V segment lost 5 bases and the J segment 4 bases; nucleotides outside the gene matches: 19. The CDR3 contains 19 residues. In DNA form, the CDR3 reads TGCAGTGCTCTTGCCCCCAGCGGGGGGGACCTATCGGGCACCGGGGAGCTGTTTTTT. It is translated as CSALAPSGGDLSGTGELFF.

Ten or more counts support this clonotype. The gene calls are TRBV6-2 or TRBV6-3 and TRBJ2-5; 8 nucleotides match TRBD2. This CDR3 is built from 15 residues. The germline CDR1 and CDR2 sequences are MNHEY and SVGEGT. V gave up 4 bases and J gave up 5 bases; unmatched junction bases: 9. The DNA for the CDR3 is TGTGCCAGCAGTTCAGCGGGAGAGGCGGGGGAGACCCAGTACTTC. Translating gives CASSSAGEAGETQYF.

V gene TRBV7-9 combines with J gene TRBJ2-7, with D possibly TRBD2 on 5 matching bases. Germline V gives CDR1 SEHNR, CDR2 FQNEAQ (reference sequence). This CDR3 region has 15 residues. The V end lost 2 bases, the J end lost 2 bases, and 13 bases lay between the germline ends. CDR3 in amino acids: CASSLLRGSAYEQYF. The CDR3, as DNA: TGTGCCAGCAGCTTACTTCGGGGTAGTGCCTACGAGCAGTACTTC.